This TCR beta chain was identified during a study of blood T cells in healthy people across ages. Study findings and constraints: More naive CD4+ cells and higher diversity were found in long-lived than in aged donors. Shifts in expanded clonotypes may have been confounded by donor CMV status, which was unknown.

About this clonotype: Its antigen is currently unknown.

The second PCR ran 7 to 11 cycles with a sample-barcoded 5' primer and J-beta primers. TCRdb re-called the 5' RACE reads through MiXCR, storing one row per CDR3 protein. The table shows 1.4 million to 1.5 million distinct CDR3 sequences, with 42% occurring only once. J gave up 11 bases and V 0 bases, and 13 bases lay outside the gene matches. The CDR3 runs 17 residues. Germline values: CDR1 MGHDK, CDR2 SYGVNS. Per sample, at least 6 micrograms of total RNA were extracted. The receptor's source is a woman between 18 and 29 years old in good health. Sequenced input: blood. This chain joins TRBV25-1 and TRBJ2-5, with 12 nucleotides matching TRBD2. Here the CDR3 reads CASSEYFVLAGGDEQYF. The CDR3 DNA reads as TGTGCCAGCAGTGAATATTTCGTCCTAGCGGGAGGGGATGAGCAGTACTTC. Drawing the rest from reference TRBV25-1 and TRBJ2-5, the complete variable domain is EADIYQTPRYLVIGTGKKITLECSQTMGHDKMYWYQQDPGMELHLIHYSYGVNSTEKGDLSSESTVSRIRTEHFPLTLESARPSHTSQYLCASSEYFVLAGGDEQYFGPGTRLLVL.